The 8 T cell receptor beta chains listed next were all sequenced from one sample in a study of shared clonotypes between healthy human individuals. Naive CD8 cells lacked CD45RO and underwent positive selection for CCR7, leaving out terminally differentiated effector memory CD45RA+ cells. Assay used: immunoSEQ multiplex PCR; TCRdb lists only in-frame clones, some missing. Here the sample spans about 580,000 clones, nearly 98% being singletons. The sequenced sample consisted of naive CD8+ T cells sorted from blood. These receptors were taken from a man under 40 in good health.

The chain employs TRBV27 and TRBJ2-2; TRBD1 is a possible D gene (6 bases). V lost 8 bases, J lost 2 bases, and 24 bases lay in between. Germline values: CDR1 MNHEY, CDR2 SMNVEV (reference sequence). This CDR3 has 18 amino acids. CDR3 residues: CASGPTWDNHLNTGELFF. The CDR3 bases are TGTGCCAGCGGACCAACATGGGACAACCACTTAAACACCGGGGAGCTGTTTTTT.

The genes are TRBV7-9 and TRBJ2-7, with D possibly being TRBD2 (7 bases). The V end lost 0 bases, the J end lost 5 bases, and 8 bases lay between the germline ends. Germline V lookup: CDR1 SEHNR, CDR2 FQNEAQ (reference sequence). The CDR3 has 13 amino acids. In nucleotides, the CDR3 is TGTGCCAGCAGCTTAGCGGGGGGGCACGAGCAGTACTTC. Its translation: CASSLAGGHEQYF.

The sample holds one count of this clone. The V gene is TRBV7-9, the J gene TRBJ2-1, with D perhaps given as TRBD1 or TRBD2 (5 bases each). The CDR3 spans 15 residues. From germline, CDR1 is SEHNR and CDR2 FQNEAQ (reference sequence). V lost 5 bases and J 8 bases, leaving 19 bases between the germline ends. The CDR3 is CASSPVLRGVDEQFF. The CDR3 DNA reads TGTGCCAGCAGCCCCGTCCTAAGAGGGGTCGATGAGCAGTTCTTC.

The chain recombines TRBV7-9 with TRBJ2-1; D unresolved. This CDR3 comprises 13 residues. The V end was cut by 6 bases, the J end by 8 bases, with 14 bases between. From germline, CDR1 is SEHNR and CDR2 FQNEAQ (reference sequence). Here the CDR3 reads CASRPADSDEQFF. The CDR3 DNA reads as TGTGCCAGCAGACCCGCGGATTCGGATGAGCAGTTCTTC.

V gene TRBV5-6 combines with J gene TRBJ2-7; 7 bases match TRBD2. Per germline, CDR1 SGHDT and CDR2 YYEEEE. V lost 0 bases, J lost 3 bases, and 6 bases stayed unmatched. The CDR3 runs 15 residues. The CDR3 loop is CASSLEGSGFYEQYF. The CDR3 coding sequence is TGTGCCAGCAGCTTGGAAGGTAGCGGGTTCTACGAGCAGTACTTC.

The CDR3 region has the DNA TGTGCCAGCAGCTCGTACAGGAGAACGAACACCGGGGAGCTGTTTTTT. It encodes CASSSYRRTNTGELFF. The chain links TRBV11-2 to TRBJ2-2; maybe TRBD1 (5 bases). Germline V CDR1 and CDR2: SGHAT, FQNNGV. The CDR3 extends over 16 amino acids. The V and J ends lost 4 bases and 0 bases respectively, with 12 bases between them.

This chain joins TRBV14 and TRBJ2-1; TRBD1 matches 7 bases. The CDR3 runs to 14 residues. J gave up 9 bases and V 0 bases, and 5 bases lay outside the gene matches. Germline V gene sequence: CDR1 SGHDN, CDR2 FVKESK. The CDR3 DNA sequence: TGTGCCAGCAGCCAAGAAAACTACAGGGGTGAGCAGTTCTTC. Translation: CASSQENYRGEQFF. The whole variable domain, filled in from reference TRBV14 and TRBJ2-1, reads EAGVTQFPSHSVIEKGQTVTLRCDPISGHDNLYWYRRVMGKEIKFLLHFVKESKQDESGMPNNRFLAERTGGTYSTLKVQPAELEDSGVYFCASSQENYRGEQFFGPGTRLTVL.

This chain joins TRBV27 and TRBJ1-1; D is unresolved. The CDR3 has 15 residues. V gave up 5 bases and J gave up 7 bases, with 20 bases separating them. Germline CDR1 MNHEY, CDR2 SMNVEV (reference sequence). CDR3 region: CASSPSRSGAFEAFF. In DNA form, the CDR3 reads TGTGCCAGCAGTCCATCCCGATCAGGAGCTTTTGAAGCTTTCTTT.